Here is one T cell receptor (beta chain) with its context. The antigen is undetermined. The data are from a study of cytotoxic CD8 clonotypes in ibrutinib-treated CLL. Study conclusions and caveats: Clonality correlated strongly with circulating CD8+ T cells and exceeded age-matched healthy donors at baseline. Clonality went up at the time of ibrutinib response, stayed stable in sustained remission, and later dropped back toward its baseline level at progression. Private clonotypes, not public ones, expanded at ibrutinib response.

The protocol was immunoSEQ multiplex PCR, while the TCRdb copy is restricted to in-frame clones and leaves out a portion. In the table there are around 70,000 clones, 90% of which are singletons. Extraction of roughly 2 micrograms of genomic DNA from cryopreserved PBMCs supplied material for TCR beta libraries. The germline gives CDR1 KGHSH, CDR2 LQKENI. With V trimmed by 6 bases and J by 0 bases, 6 bases remained unmatched. This CDR3 is built from 15 residues. The sequence was obtained from a human donor with chronic lymphocytic leukemia. Sequences were derived from PBMCs, sampled after 12 months of ibrutinib treatment. V and J are TRBV18 and TRBJ2-3; 7 nucleotides agree with TRBD1. In DNA form, the CDR3 reads TGTGCCAGCTCGGGTTCAGGGGGTAGCACAGATACGCAGTATTTT. Translated: CASSGSGGSTDTQYF.